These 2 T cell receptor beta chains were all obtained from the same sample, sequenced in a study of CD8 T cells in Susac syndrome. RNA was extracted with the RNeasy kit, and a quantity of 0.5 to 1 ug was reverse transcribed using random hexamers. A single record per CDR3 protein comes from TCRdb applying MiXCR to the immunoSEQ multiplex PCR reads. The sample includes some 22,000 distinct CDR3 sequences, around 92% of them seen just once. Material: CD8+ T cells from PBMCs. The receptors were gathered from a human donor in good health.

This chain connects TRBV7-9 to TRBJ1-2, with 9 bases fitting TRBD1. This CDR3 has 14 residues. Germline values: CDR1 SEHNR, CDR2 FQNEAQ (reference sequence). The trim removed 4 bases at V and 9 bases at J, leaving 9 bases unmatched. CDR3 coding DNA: TGTGCCAGCAGCTCGCCGGGACAGGGAGCTCGCTACACCTTC. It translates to CASSSPGQGARYTF.

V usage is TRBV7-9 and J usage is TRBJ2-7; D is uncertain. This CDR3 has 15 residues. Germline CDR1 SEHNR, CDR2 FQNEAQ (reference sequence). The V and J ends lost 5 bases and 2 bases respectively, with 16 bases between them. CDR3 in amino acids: CASSHRSWDTYEQYF. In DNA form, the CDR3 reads TGTGCCAGCAGCCACCGGTCTTGGGATACCTACGAGCAGTACTTC.